The TCR beta chain described here comes from a study of Tregs in tolerant kidney transplant recipients. The table came from immunoSEQ multiplex PCR; TCRdb's copy has only in-frame clones and leaves some out. The data hold some 65,000 clones, with 84% observed a single time. Study-wide results and limits: Validation in larger populations is needed because few patients were studied. Biological reproducibility was not directly addressed in this study.

This clone was detected once. Its specificity is not known. Trimming shortened V by 0 bases and J by 7 bases, and 19 bases separated the two germline ends. The CDR3 is 17 residues long. Germline CDR1 ENHRY, CDR2 SYGVKD. Unstimulated Tregs (CD4+CD25+CD127-) and CD4+CD25- non-Tregs were sorted from PBMCs. This TCR was recovered from a human donor in good health. Sequencing was performed on CD4+ T cells from blood. The V call is TRBV10-3, the J call TRBJ1-5; tentatively, D is TRBD1 (6 bases). The CDR3 protein is CAISESWGATRLQPQHF. CDR3 DNA: TGTGCCATCAGTGAGTCTTGGGGGGCGACTAGATTGCAGCCCCAGCATTTT.